Listed below are T cell receptor beta chains from one sample, sequenced in a study of vaccination and CD4 T cells after COVID-19. Via MiXCR, TCRdb re-called the PCR reads, giving one row per CDR3 protein. The sample consists of 25,000 to 30,000 distinct CDR3 sequences, 50% of them appearing once. The sample here was CD4+ T cells from blood, taken about 7 months after SARS-CoV-2 vaccination. Receptors originate from a human donor who had recovered from COVID-19. Each CDR3 is given with its conserved first and last residue. The D gene is left open where the match is weak. Expanded clones get a size class; other rows say once, few or many, or leave the size out.

j_call,v_call,d_call,clone_size,cdr3_nt,cdr3_aa
TRBJ2-5,TRBV7-3,TRBD2,NA,TGTGCCAGCAGCCCAGGGACTAGCGGGAGTAAGACCCAGTACTTC,CASSPGTSGSKTQYF
TRBJ2-7,TRBV27,NA,NA,TGTGCCAGCAGCATCGGGCGGCATTCCTACGAGCAGTACTTC,CASSIGRHSYEQYF
TRBJ1-6,TRBV24-1,NA,NA,TGTGCCACCAGTGTTTCACCCCTCCACTTT,CATSVSPLHF
TRBJ2-1,TRBV14,TRBD2,NA,TGTGCCAGCAGCGCGGGAGGGCCTCATGAGCAGTTCTTC,CASSAGGPHEQFF
TRBJ2-7,TRBV15,TRBD2,NA,TGTGCCACCAGCAGAGCGCGGGGGGTCGGGGAGCAGTACTTC,CATSRARGVGEQYF
TRBJ2-7,TRBV6-1,NA,NA,TGTGCCAGCAGCCGTGGACAACCCGAGCAGTACTTC,CASSRGQPEQYF
TRBJ2-3,TRBV7-2,NA,NA,TGTGCCAGCAGCTTAGACAGGCGCGCGCAGTATTTT,CASSLDRRAQYF
TRBJ2-7,TRBV7-2,NA,few,TGTGCCAGCAGCCCCGGGATCTACGAGCAGTACTTC,CASSPGIYEQYF
TRBJ1-2,TRBV27,TRBD1,NA,TGTGCCAGCAGGTATAAGGGGGCGCATGGCTACACCTTC,CASRYKGAHGYTF
TRBJ2-3,TRBV20-1,NA,NA,TGCAGTGCTAGAGATTTAAGAGGCCCAGATACGCAGTATTTT,CSARDLRGPDTQYF
TRBJ2-5,TRBV28,TRBD2,NA,TGTGCCAGCAGTAGCCCGGGGGGAGCGGAGACCCAGTACTTC,CASSSPGGAETQYF
TRBJ1-2,TRBV19,NA,NA,TGTGCCAGTAGTGGCGGACAGTCACAAAATGGCTACACCTTC,CASSGGQSQNGYTF
TRBJ2-3,TRBV20-1,TRBD2,once,TGCAGTGCTAGTCTTAGCGGGGTGGCAGATACGCAGTATTTT,CSASLSGVADTQYF
TRBJ2-3,TRBV2,NA,NA,TGTGCCAGCAGTGAAACAGCCCGCACAGATACGCAGTATTTT,CASSETARTDTQYF
TRBJ1-6,TRBV7-9,TRBD1,NA,TGTGCCAGCAGCCAAGGGACAGTTGGAACTTCACCCCTCCACTTT,CASSQGTVGTSPLHF
TRBJ2-7,TRBV6-1,TRBD2,NA,TGTGCCTGCCGCGGGAGGACTTTGTACGAGCAGTACTTC,CACRGRTLYEQYF
TRBJ2-1,TRBV27,TRBD2,NA,TGTGCCAGCAGTTTTAGCGGGCCCTACAATGAGCAGTTCTTC,CASSFSGPYNEQFF
TRBJ2-7,TRBV10-3,TRBD1,once,TGTGCCATCAGTGAGAGGCTTGGGACAGGGATCGGGGAGCAGTACTTC,CAISERLGTGIGEQYF
TRBJ2-7,TRBV6-1,NA,NA,TGTGCCAGCAGGGAATCCGGGACGACAAGCTCCTACGAGCAGTACTTC,CASRESGTTSSYEQYF
TRBJ1-2,TRBV28,NA,few,TGTGCCAGCAGCACACGGGACCTCGCTAACTATGGCTACACCTTC,CASSTRDLANYGYTF
TRBJ2-3,TRBV27,NA,NA,TGTGCCAGCAGTTTGGCGAAGGCGAGAGATACGCAGTATTTT,CASSLAKARDTQYF
TRBJ1-5,TRBV7-6,NA,NA,TGTGCCAGCAGCTTTGCGGGGGAGGGTCAGCCCCAGCATTTT,CASSFAGEGQPQHF
TRBJ2-1,TRBV20-1,NA,NA,TGCAGTGCTAGGAACGGGAATGAGCAGTTCTTC,CSARNGNEQFF
TRBJ2-1,TRBV20-1,TRBD2,NA,TGCAGTGCTACGGGACTAGCGGGAGCCTACAATGAGCAGTTCTTC,CSATGLAGAYNEQFF
TRBJ2-3,TRBV7-9,TRBD1,NA,TGTGCCAGCAGCAACCGACAGGGGGACACAGATACGCAGTATTTT,CASSNRQGDTDTQYF
TRBJ2-4,TRBV15,NA,NA,TGTGCCACCAGCAGACTCCGGCCTAGCGAGAGCGTTCAGTACTTC,CATSRLRPSESVQYF
TRBJ2-3,TRBV20-1,NA,few,TGCAGTGCCCTCATCGGGGGAGGAATAGATACGCAGTATTTT,CSALIGGGIDTQYF
TRBJ2-7,TRBV20-1,NA,NA,TGCAGTGCCGGCGGGAAGTCCTACGAGCAGTACTTC,CSAGGKSYEQYF
TRBJ1-5,TRBV20-1,NA,NA,TGCAGTGCTAGAGATTTGAGGGGTGGGCAGCCCCAGCATTTT,CSARDLRGGQPQHF
TRBJ1-1,TRBV27,NA,few,TGTGCCAGCAGTTCCTACTCGAACACTGAAGCTTTCTTT,CASSSYSNTEAFF
TRBJ2-4,TRBV2,TRBD2,NA,TGTGCCAGCAGTGGGGGACTAGCTGACATTCAGTACTTC,CASSGGLADIQYF
TRBJ2-5,TRBV7-2,NA,NA,TGTGCCAGCAGCTTAAGTACCTGGTACCAAGAGACCCAGTACTTC,CASSLSTWYQETQYF
TRBJ2-3,TRBV20-1,NA,NA,TGCAGTGCCGCCGGTGCCAGGAGGGGCACAGATACGCAGTATTTT,CSAAGARRGTDTQYF
TRBJ2-1,TRBV28,TRBD2,NA,TGTGCCAGCAGTGGTAGACTAGCGGGACGGTACAATGAGCAGTTCTTC,CASSGRLAGRYNEQFF
TRBJ1-2,TRBV20-1,NA,NA,TGCAGTGCCCGCCGGGCAGGCAACTATGGCTACACCTTC,CSARRAGNYGYTF
TRBJ1-1,TRBV18,NA,NA,TGTGCCAGCTCAATTCAGGGCCCGGGGGACACTGAAGCTTTCTTT,CASSIQGPGDTEAFF
TRBJ1-1,TRBV6-1,NA,few,TGTGCCAGCAGTGTTGGACAGCTAGAGGGAGCTTTCTTT,CASSVGQLEGAFF
TRBJ2-2,TRBV20-1,NA,few,TGCAGTGCTAGATCGGGAGACCCAAACACCGGGGAGCTGTTTTTT,CSARSGDPNTGELFF
TRBJ1-6,TRBV7-6,NA,NA,TGTGCCAGCAGCTTCGGATTGGCTTATAATTCACCCCTCCACTTT,CASSFGLAYNSPLHF
TRBJ2-7,TRBV12-3/TRBV12-4,NA,few,TGTGCCAGCAAGATCCAACCGGGGGAGCAGTACTTC,CASKIQPGEQYF
TRBJ1-1,TRBV4-1,NA,few,TGCGCCAGCAGCCAAGAACGCCGCCGCGACACGAACACTGAAGCTTTCTTT,CASSQERRRDTNTEAFF
TRBJ1-2,TRBV7-2,TRBD1,NA,TGTGCCAGCAGTCTCGGGGACAGGGCCTACACCTTC,CASSLGDRAYTF
TRBJ1-2,TRBV28,NA,NA,TGTGCCAGCAGTGGACCTCTACTACGCTACACCTTC,CASSGPLLRYTF
TRBJ2-3,TRBV20-1,TRBD2,few,TGCAGTGCCCCCGCGGGGAGGGCCGCAGATACGCAGTATTTT,CSAPAGRAADTQYF
TRBJ1-5,TRBV6-1,TRBD1,few,TGTGCCAGCACCATGACAGGGGGATCCAATCAGCCCCAGCATTTT,CASTMTGGSNQPQHF
TRBJ1-1,TRBV2,TRBD1,NA,TGTGCCAGCAGGTTTGACAGGGGGGCGAACACTGAAGCTTTCTTT,CASRFDRGANTEAFF
TRBJ2-7,TRBV7-8,NA,NA,TGTGCCAGCAGCTTGGGGCAGGGTGGCTCTGGGCAGTACTTC,CASSLGQGGSGQYF
TRBJ2-5,TRBV20-1,TRBD2,NA,TGTACCGGACTAGCACAAGAGACCCAGTACTTC,CTGLAQETQYF
TRBJ2-3,TRBV7-9,TRBD1,NA,TGTGCCAGCAGCTTAGAGACAGGGGGCATGACAGATACGCAGTATTTT,CASSLETGGMTDTQYF
TRBJ2-7,TRBV6-5,TRBD1,NA,TGTGCCAGCAGTTACCGCGGACAGGGGGCCGCCTACGAGCAGTACTTC,CASSYRGQGAAYEQYF
TRBJ2-7,TRBV7-8,TRBD2,NA,TGTGCCAGCAGCTTAGCGGGGACTAGCGGGAGCTACGAGCAGTACTTC,CASSLAGTSGSYEQYF
TRBJ2-3,TRBV7-3,TRBD1,few,TGTGCCAGCAGCTTGGGACAGGGGGGAGATACGCAGTATTTT,CASSLGQGGDTQYF
TRBJ2-5,TRBV19,TRBD1,NA,TGTGCCAGTAGCGTTGGGACAGGGGGAGAGACCCAGTACTTC,CASSVGTGGETQYF
TRBJ2-3,TRBV20-1,NA,few,TGCAGTGCTAGAGACCAGGGACGGAGGTCAGATACGCAGTATTTT,CSARDQGRRSDTQYF
TRBJ2-7,TRBV7-2,NA,NA,TGTGCCAGCAGCTTATTCCGGAGCGGAGGCGACCACGAGCAGTACTTC,CASSLFRSGGDHEQYF